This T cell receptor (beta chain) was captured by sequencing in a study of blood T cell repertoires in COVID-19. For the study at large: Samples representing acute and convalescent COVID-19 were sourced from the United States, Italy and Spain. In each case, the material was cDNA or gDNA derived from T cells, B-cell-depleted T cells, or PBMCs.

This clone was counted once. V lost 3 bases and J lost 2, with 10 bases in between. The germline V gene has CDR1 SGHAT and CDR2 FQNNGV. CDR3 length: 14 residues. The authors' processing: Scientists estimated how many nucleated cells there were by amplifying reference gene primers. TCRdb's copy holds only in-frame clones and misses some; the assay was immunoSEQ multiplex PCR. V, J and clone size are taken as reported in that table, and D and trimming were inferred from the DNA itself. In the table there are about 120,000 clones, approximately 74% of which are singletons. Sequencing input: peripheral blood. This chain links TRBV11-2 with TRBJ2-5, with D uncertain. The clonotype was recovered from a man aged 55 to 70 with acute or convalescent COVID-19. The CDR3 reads CASSFWPTQETQYF. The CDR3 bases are TGTGCCAGCAGCTTTTGGCCGACTCAAGAGACCCAGTACTTC.